The 17 T cell receptor beta chains below all came from one sample that was sequenced in a study of CD8 T cells in ankylosing spondylitis. Study outcomes and limitations: In ankylosing spondylitis blood, a motif of seven to nine highly homologous TCR beta variants appeared characteristic.

TCRdb re-analysed the 5' RACE reads in MiXCR, keeping a single row per CDR3 protein. The repertoire consists of about 420,000 distinct CDR3 sequences, with approximately 20% occurring once and the leading ten covering around 16%. The antigens for these receptors are not known. The sample comprised blood, either unsorted or a sorted T cell fraction (not recorded which). Receptors originate from a male donor with ankylosing spondylitis.

The J gene is TRBJ2-1, the V gene TRBV5-1; D possibly corresponds to TRBD1 (5 bases). V dropped 0 bases and J dropped 0 bases, with 13 bases sitting between them. CDR1 is SGHRS and CDR2 is YFSETQ in the germline V gene. This CDR3 region has 17 residues. CDR3 in amino acids: CASSLGPQGSSYNEQFF. In nucleotides, the CDR3 is TGCGCCAGCAGCTTGGGTCCGCAGGGTAGCTCCTACAATGAGCAGTTCTTC.

The chain combines TRBV20-1 with TRBJ2-6; possibly TRBD1 or TRBD2 for D (5 bases each). The CDR3 extends over 15 amino acids. V lost 3 bases and J lost 0, with 9 bases in between. CDR1 DFQATT and CDR2 SNEGSKA come from the germline V gene (reference sequence). CDR3 DNA sequence: TGCAGTGCTAGGGGACGGCTCTCTGGGGCCAACGTCCTGACTTTC. Translating it yields CSARGRLSGANVLTF.

This clonotype was observed at least ten times. The chain couples TRBV29-1 to TRBJ2-5; the match to TRBD1 covers 8 bases. The CDR3 is made up of 15 amino acids. The V gene's germline CDR1 is SQVTM and CDR2 ANQGSEA. Germline trimming cut 7 bases from V and 5 bases from J; bases unmatched to any gene: 15. The CDR3 loop reads CSAHHTGGSTETQYF. In nucleotides, the CDR3 is TGCAGCGCTCACCATACAGGGGGAAGTACGGAGACCCAGTACTTC. Full variable domain (outside the CDR3, taken from reference TRBV29-1 and TRBJ2-5): SAVISQKPSRDICQRGTSLTIQCQVDSQVTMMFWYRQQPGQSLTLIATANQGSEATYESGFVIDKFPISRPNLTFSTLTVSNMSPEDSSIYLCSAHHTGGSTETQYFGPGTRLLVL.

This chain's CDR3 is CASSYRDWLSYNEQFF. CDR3 sequence (DNA): TGTGCCAGCAGCTACCGGGACTGGCTCTCCTACAATGAGCAGTTCTTC. The chain combines TRBV7-2 with TRBJ2-1, with D possibly matching TRBD2 (6 bases). The CDR3 length is 16 residues. CDR1 and CDR2 from the germline V gene are SGHTA and FQGNSA. V was pared by 4 bases and J by 0 bases, with 13 bases between.

This rearrangement joins TRBV11-1 to TRBJ2-2, with D possibly matching TRBD2 (6 bases). V lost 1 base to trimming and J lost 5 bases, with 11 bases between them. The CDR3 has 15 residues. Per the germline V gene, CDR1 is SGHAT and CDR2 is FQDESV (reference sequence). Here the CDR3 reads CASSLVTGETGELFF. The CDR3 DNA follows: TGTGCCAGCAGCTTAGTGACGGGGGAGACCGGGGAGCTGTTTTTT. Full variable domain (remainder filled in from reference TRBV11-1 and TRBJ2-2): EAEVAQSPRYKITEKSQAVAFWCDPISGHATLYWYRQILGQGPELLVQFQDESVVDDSQLPKDRFSAERLKGVDSTLKIQPAELGDSAMYLCASSLVTGETGELFFGEGSRLTVL.

This clonotype was counted many times. V and J are TRBV12-3 or TRBV12-4 and TRBJ2-1, with 14 nucleotides matching TRBD2. This CDR3 contains 15 residues. After removal of 6 bases from V and 4 bases from J, the junction contained 2 bases not matched to a gene. CDR3 nucleotide sequence: TGTGCCAGCAGGGGGACTAGCGGGAGATACAATGAGCAGTTCTTC. As protein: CASRGTSGRYNEQFF.

The chain employs TRBV5-1 and TRBJ2-2, with 8 positions matching TRBD2. Germline CDR1 and CDR2: SGHRS and YFSETQ. The V and J ends lost 4 bases and 6 bases, in that order; junction bases with no gene match: 5. The CDR3 extends over 14 amino acids. Written as DNA, the CDR3 is TGCGCCAGCAGCGGGGGACTAGTAGCCGGGGAGCTGTTTTTT. This codes for CASSGGLVAGELFF.

This chain joins TRBV4-1 and TRBJ2-2; possibly TRBD2 for D (7 bases). The V and J ends lost 4 bases and 6 bases respectively, with 15 bases between them. Germline V lookup: CDR1 MGHRA, CDR2 YSYEKL. The CDR3 is 15 residues long. CDR3 amino acids: CASSLTFGGPGELFF. The CDR3 DNA sequence: TGCGCCAGCAGCCTAACCTTCGGGGGGCCCGGGGAGCTGTTTTTT.

This clonotype occurred a few times. The chain couples TRBV5-1 to TRBJ2-2; 8 bases are a match to TRBD2. V gave up 2 bases and J gave up 0 bases; unmatched junction bases: 3. The germline V gene encodes CDR1 SGHRS and CDR2 YFSETQ. The CDR3 is 16 residues long. The CDR3 DNA follows: TGCGCCAGCAGCTTAGGAGCGGGGGCGAACACCGGGGAGCTGTTTTTT. This translates into CASSLGAGANTGELFF.

The chain couples TRBV20-1 to TRBJ2-3, with 7 bases aligning to TRBD2. The CDR3 is 15 residues long. Germline trimming cut 5 bases from V and 5 bases from J; bases unmatched to any gene: 13. Looked up from germline, CDR1 is DFQATT and CDR2 is SNEGSKA (reference sequence). The CDR3 spells CSAQKGSGREDTQYF. CDR3 nucleotides: TGCAGTGCTCAGAAAGGTAGCGGGCGTGAAGATACGCAGTATTTT.

This clonotype was counted at least ten times. The chain links TRBV4-2 to TRBJ2-3, with 10 bases lining up with TRBD2. V lost 3 bases to trimming and J lost 6 bases; unmatched junction nucleotides: 12. Germline-derived CDR1 and CDR2 are LGHNA and YNFKEQ. This CDR3 region has 17 residues. The CDR3 loop is CASSQDGLADGRDTQYF. DNA for the CDR3: TGTGCCAGCAGCCAGGATGGACTAGCGGATGGTCGGGATACGCAGTATTTT.

The J gene is TRBJ2-5, the V gene TRBV28; TRBD1 or TRBD2 may be the D gene (5 bases each). Germline V lookup: CDR1 MDHEN, CDR2 SYDVKM. This CDR3 contains 11 residues. Between the trimmed V and J ends, which lost 10 bases and 3 bases, there was a span of 9 bases. CDR3 sequence: CATQGEETQYF. The DNA for the CDR3 is TGTGCCACTCAGGGAGAAGAGACCCAGTACTTC.

This clonotype was picked up many times. The rearrangement uses TRBV24-1 and TRBJ2-1; TRBD1 is a possible D gene (6 bases). Germline lookup yields CDR1 KGHDR and CDR2 SFDVKD. The length of the CDR3 is 16 residues. V was trimmed by 7 bases and J by 0 bases, leaving 15 bases between them. CDR3: CATRNREVRSYNEQFF. The CDR3 DNA reads as TGTGCCACCAGGAACAGGGAAGTTCGCTCCTACAATGAGCAGTTCTTC.

V and J are TRBV7-2 and TRBJ2-7; 11 bases align to TRBD1. V lost 5 bases to trimming and J lost 5 bases; unmatched junction nucleotides: 11. The CDR3 is 16 residues long. Germline V gene data show CDR1 as SGHTA and CDR2 as FQGNSA. The CDR3 is CASSRAPGQGDDEQYF. The CDR3 DNA reads as TGTGCCAGCAGCCGCGCTCCGGGACAGGGGGACGACGAGCAGTACTTC.

This rearrangement joins TRBV20-1 to TRBJ2-2; no definite D call. Per germline, CDR1 DFQATT and CDR2 SNEGSKA (reference sequence). Trimming took 7 bases from V and 2 from J, leaving 17 bases between them. There are 15 residues in the CDR3. The CDR3 region is CSVLSVRLNTGELFF. The DNA of the CDR3 is TGCAGTGTTCTGAGCGTCCGCCTAAACACCGGGGAGCTGTTTTTT.

Many counts were recorded for this clonotype. This sequence joins TRBV7-8 and TRBJ1-1; TRBD1 might be the D (5 bases). This CDR3 has 15 residues. V shed 0 bases and J shed 4 bases, with 12 bases lying between them. Germline lookup yields CDR1 SGHVS and CDR2 FQNEAQ. CDR3 sequence reads: CASSLAGTSGTEAFF. The CDR3, as DNA: TGTGCCAGCAGCTTAGCGGGGACGTCGGGCACTGAAGCTTTCTTT.

In this sample, this clonotype turned up a few times. The chain couples TRBV19 to TRBJ1-5; D gene uncertain. The germline V gene has CDR1 LNHDA and CDR2 SQIVND (reference sequence). The V end lost 6 bases, the J end lost 1 base, and 13 bases lay between the germline ends. The CDR3 runs 15 residues. CDR3 region: CASSWASGSNQPQHF. CDR3 in DNA: TGTGCCAGTAGCTGGGCTTCTGGCAGCAATCAGCCCCAGCATTTT.